Listed here are 15 T cell receptor beta chains from one sample, sequenced in a study of shared clonotypes between healthy human individuals. The assay was immunoSEQ multiplex PCR, and TCRdb's table has in-frame clones only and misses some. The sample has about a million clones; roughly 70% are singletons. Sequencing input: memory CD4+ T cells sorted from blood. The subset was: CD45RA-negative fraction. Receptor source: a man between 18 and 29 years old in good health.

The chain links TRBV6-1 to TRBJ2-3; 8 nucleotides line up with TRBD1. CDR1 MNHNS and CDR2 SASEGT come from the germline V gene. V lost 0 bases and J lost 8; bases outside the gene matches: 7. The CDR3 has 15 amino acids. Here the CDR3 DNA reads TGTGCCAGCAGTGAAGCTGGCAGGGGGCTTGTTACGCAGTATTTT. Its protein is CASSEAGRGLVTQYF.

The chain employs TRBV19 and TRBJ1-2, with a weak D call TRBD1 (6 bases). The V and J ends lost 4 bases and 8 bases respectively, with 20 bases between them. Germline assignment: CDR1 LNHDA and CDR2 SQIVND (reference sequence). CDR3 length equals 15 residues. CDR3 residues: CASSSPGEEVRGYTF. CDR3 bases: TGTGCCAGTAGTAGTCCAGGGGAAGAAGTGAGAGGCTACACCTTC.

Regarding this clone: Other DNA sequences from this sample encode an identical CDR3 as well. This sequence joins TRBV5-4 and TRBJ1-5; no firm D call. V gave up 0 bases and J gave up 2 bases, with 9 bases separating them. Germline loops: CDR1 SGHNT, CDR2 YYREEE (reference sequence). The CDR3 sequence is 15 residues long. The CDR3 DNA reads TGTGCCAGCAGCTTGGGGGGAAGTGGCAATCAGCCCCAGCATTTT. It yields the protein CASSLGGSGNQPQHF.

The chain has TRBV4-3 and TRBJ2-1, with TRBD2 matching 10 bases. Germline V gene data show CDR1 as LGHNA and CDR2 as YSLEER. The CDR3 consists of 19 residues. With V trimmed by 0 bases and J by 7 bases, 15 bases remained unmatched. In DNA, the CDR3 is TGCGCCAGCAGCCAAGAGGGTCTAGCGGGAGCTTCTGTGTGGAATGAGCAGTTCTTC. Protein sequence: CASSQEGLAGASVWNEQFF.

This clone was seen many times. The V call is TRBV30, the J call TRBJ2-5; 8 bases match TRBD2. Germline CDR1 reads GTSNPN; CDR2 reads SVGIG (reference sequence). The CDR3 has 17 amino acids. Trimming cost V 1 base and J 0 bases; bases outside gene matches: 10. The CDR3 reads CAWSAPLLAEYQETQYF. The CDR3 DNA reads TGTGCCTGGAGTGCCCCCCTACTAGCGGAGTACCAAGAGACCCAGTACTTC.

DNA of the CDR3: TGTGCCAGTAGCAGGGACAGCTTCTACAATCAGCCCCAGCATTTT. Amino acids: CASSRDSFYNQPQHF. This chain links TRBV19 with TRBJ1-5; 7 bases line up with TRBD1. CDR1 is LNHDA and CDR2 is SQIVND in the germline V gene (reference sequence). The CDR3 runs 15 residues. V dropped 6 bases and J dropped 3; count of bases not matched to a gene: 8.

This chain joins TRBV6-6 and TRBJ1-5, with D perhaps TRBD1 (5 bases). V lost 5 bases and J 7 bases, leaving 12 bases between the germline ends. The CDR3 sequence is 13 residues long. The germline V gene has CDR1 MNHNY and CDR2 SVGAGI (reference sequence). CDR3 protein: CASSIDWGQPQHF. The CDR3 DNA reads TGTGCCAGCAGTATAGACTGGGGGCAGCCCCAGCATTTT.

This sequence joins TRBV2 and TRBJ2-3; D perhaps matches TRBD1 (6 bases). This CDR3 has 14 residues. In germline, CDR1 is SNHLY, CDR2 FYNNEI. V was shortened by 7 bases and J by 4 bases, with 15 bases between the two germline ends. CDR3 in amino acids: CASTLDSPPDTQYF. CDR3 nucleotides: TGTGCCAGCACCTTGGACAGCCCCCCAGATACGCAGTATTTT. Full variable domain (rest looked up from reference TRBV2 and TRBJ2-3): EPEVTQTPSHQVTQMGQEVILRCVPISNHLYFYWYRQILGQKVEFLVSFYNNEISEKSEIFDDQFSVERPDGSNFTLKIRSTKLEDSAMYFCASTLDSPPDTQYFGPGTRLTVL.

The chain couples TRBV6-5 to TRBJ1-5; 9 bases are a match to TRBD1. Germline V gives CDR1 MNHEY, CDR2 SVGAGI. Trimming removed 6 bases from V and 4 bases from J; junction bases left unmatched: 4. This CDR3 spans 14 amino acids. CDR3 region: CASRQTGGNQPQHF. The DNA for the CDR3 is TGTGCCAGCAGACAGACAGGGGGGAATCAGCCCCAGCATTTT.

A few counts support this clone. V usage is TRBV2 and J usage is TRBJ1-1; tentatively, D is TRBD1 (5 bases). This CDR3 region has 15 residues. The V gene's germline CDR1 is SNHLY and CDR2 FYNNEI. Trimming pared 2 bases from V and 2 bases from J, leaving 12 bases between. CDR3 amino acids: CASSEQGTPNTEAFF. For the CDR3, the DNA is TGTGCCAGCAGTGAACAGGGTACCCCTAACACTGAAGCTTTCTTT.

The CDR3: CASKAGGRGVDEQYF. As DNA, the CDR3 is TGTGCCAGCAAGGCGGGGGGCAGGGGTGTAGACGAGCAGTACTTC. V gene TRBV6-1 combines with J gene TRBJ2-7; 8 bases agree with TRBD2. J lost 5 bases, V lost 7 bases, and 13 bases had no gene match. Per germline, CDR1 MNHNS and CDR2 SASEGT. The CDR3 spans 15 residues.

The rearrangement uses TRBV10-1 and TRBJ1-2; D unresolved. The CDR3 extends over 11 amino acids. Germline CDR1 reads WNHNN; CDR2 reads SYGVQD (reference sequence). The V end was cut by 11 bases, the J end by 7 bases, with 14 bases between. The chain's CDR3 is CAPRRGGGYTF. For the CDR3, the DNA is TGCGCCCCCCGCCGTGGAGGTGGCTACACCTTC.

The chain joins TRBV2 to TRBJ2-5; D is perhaps TRBD2 (5 bases). Germline CDR1 is SNHLY and CDR2 is FYNNEI. CDR3 length equals 13 residues. Trimming took 7 bases from V and 4 from J, leaving 13 bases between them. DNA of the CDR3: TGTGCCAGCAAGGCTTGGAGCGGAGAGACCCAGTACTTC. It translates to CASKAWSGETQYF.

This chain links TRBV5-4 with TRBJ1-3; D is undetermined. The germline V gene has CDR1 SGHNT and CDR2 YYREEE (reference sequence). V was shortened by 5 bases and J by 0 bases, with 6 bases between the two germline ends. CDR3 length: 13 residues. CDR3 region: CASRPTSGNTIYF. The CDR3 DNA follows: TGTGCCAGCAGGCCTACCTCTGGAAACACCATATATTTT.

This sequence joins TRBV30 and TRBJ1-6; the match to TRBD1 covers 9 bases. The CDR3 has 15 amino acids. CDR1 is GTSNPN and CDR2 is SVGIG in the germline V gene (reference sequence). V was pared by 4 bases and J by 7 bases, with 8 bases of the junction left unmatched. The CDR3 sequence is CAWTGSGTGNSPLHF. DNA for the CDR3: TGTGCCTGGACTGGATCCGGGACAGGGAATTCACCCCTCCACTTT.